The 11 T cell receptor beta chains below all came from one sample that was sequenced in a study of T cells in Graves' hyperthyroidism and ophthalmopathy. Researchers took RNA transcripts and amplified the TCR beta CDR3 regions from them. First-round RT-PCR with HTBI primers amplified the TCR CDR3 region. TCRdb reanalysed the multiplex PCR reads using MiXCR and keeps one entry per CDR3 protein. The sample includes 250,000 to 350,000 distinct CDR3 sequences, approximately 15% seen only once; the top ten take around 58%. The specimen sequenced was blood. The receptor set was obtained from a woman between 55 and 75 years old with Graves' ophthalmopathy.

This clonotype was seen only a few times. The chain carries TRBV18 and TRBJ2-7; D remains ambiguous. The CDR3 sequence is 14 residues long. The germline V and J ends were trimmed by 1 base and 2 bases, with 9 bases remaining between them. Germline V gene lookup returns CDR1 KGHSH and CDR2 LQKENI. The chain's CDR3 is CASSPRNDAYEQYF. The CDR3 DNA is TGTGCCAGCTCACCACGAAACGACGCCTACGAGCAGTACTTC.

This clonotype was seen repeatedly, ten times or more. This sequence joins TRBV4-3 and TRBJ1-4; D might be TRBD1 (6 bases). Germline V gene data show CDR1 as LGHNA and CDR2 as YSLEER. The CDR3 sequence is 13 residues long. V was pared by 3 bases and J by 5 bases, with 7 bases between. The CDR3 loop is CASSQDRNEKLFF. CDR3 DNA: TGCGCCAGCAGCCAGGACAGAAATGAAAAACTGTTTTTT.

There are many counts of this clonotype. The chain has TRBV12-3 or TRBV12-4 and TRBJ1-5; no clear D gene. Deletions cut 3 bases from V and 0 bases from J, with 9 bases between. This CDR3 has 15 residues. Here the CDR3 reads CASSLVGNSNQPQHF. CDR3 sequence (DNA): TGTGCCAGCAGTTTGGTAGGGAATAGCAATCAGCCCCAGCATTTT.

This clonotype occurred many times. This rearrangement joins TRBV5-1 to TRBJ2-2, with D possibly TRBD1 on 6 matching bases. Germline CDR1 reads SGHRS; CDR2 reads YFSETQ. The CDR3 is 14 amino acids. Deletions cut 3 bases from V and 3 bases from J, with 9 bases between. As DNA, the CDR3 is TGCGCCAGCAGCTACCGGACAGACACCGGGGAGCTGTTTTTT. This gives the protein CASSYRTDTGELFF.

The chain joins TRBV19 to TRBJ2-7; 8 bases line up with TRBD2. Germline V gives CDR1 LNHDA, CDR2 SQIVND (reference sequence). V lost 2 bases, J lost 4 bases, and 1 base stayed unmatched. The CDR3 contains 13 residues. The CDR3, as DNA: TGTGCCAGTAGTATAACTAGCGGATACGAGCAGTACTTC. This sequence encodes CASSITSGYEQYF.

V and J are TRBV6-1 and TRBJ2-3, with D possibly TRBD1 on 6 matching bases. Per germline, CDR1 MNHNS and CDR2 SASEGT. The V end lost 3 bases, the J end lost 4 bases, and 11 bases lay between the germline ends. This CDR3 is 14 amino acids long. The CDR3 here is CASSDSTGPDTQYF. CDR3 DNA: TGTGCCAGCAGTGATTCCACAGGGCCAGATACGCAGTATTTT.

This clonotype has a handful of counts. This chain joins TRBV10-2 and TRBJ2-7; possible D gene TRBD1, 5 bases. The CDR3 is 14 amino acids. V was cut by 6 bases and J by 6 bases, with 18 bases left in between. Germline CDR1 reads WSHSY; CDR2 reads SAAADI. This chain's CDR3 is CASSFSQGLGEQYF. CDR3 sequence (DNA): TGCGCCAGCAGCTTTAGTCAGGGTTTGGGCGAGCAGTACTTC.

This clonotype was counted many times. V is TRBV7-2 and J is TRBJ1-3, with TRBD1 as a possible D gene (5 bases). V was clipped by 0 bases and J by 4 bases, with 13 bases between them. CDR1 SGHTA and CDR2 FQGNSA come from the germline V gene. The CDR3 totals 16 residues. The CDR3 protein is CASSLAVGETGNTIYF. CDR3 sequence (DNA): TGTGCCAGCAGCTTAGCTGTAGGGGAGACGGGAAACACCATATATTTT.

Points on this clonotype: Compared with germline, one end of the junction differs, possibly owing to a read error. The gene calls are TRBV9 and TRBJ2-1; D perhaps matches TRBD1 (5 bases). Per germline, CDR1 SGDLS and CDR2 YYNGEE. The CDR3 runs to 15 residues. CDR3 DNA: TGTGCCAGCAGCGTAACAGGCGACTCCTTCAATGAGCAGTTCTTC. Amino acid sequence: CASSVTGDSFNEQFF.

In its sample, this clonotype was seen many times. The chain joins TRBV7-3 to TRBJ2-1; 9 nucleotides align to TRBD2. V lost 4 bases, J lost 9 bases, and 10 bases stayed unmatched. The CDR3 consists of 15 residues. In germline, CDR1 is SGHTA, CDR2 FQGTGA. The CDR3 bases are TGTGCCAGCAGCTCGTTAGCGGGAGAGGGGACTGAGCAGTTCTTC. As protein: CASSSLAGEGTEQFF.

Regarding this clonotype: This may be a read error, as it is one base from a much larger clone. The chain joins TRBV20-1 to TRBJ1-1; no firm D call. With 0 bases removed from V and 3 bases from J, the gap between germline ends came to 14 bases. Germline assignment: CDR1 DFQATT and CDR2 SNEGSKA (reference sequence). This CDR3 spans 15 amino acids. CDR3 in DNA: TGCAGTGCTAGAGAATCCAAGGTCGGGGACACTGAAGCTTTCTTT. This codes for CSARESKVGDTEAFF.